This T cell receptor (beta chain) was found in a study of blood T cell repertoires in COVID-19. For the study at large: Italy, Spain and the United States were the sources of the convalescent and acute COVID-19 samples. PBMCs, B-cell-depleted T cells, or T cells were the source of the cDNA or gDNA that made up the material.

V was cut by 1 base and J by 6 bases, with 7 bases left in between. This CDR3 spans 13 amino acids. The V gene's germline CDR1 is LGHDT and CDR2 YNNKEL (reference sequence). This clone was seen only once. In the original workflow: The authors estimated nucleated cell counts from reference gene primer amplification. Some clones are missing from TCRdb's copy, which holds only in-frame ones; the method was immunoSEQ multiplex PCR. V and J calls plus clone size are reproduced from that table; the DNA served to infer D and trimming. The table includes 150,000 to 200,000 clones, approximately 90% detected once.

The receptor's source is a human donor in a cohort sampled during active COVID-19. The material sequenced was peripheral blood. This chain joins TRBV3-1 (or the pseudogene TRBV3-2) and TRBJ1-3, with unresolved D. CDR3 loop: CASSQGGLNTIYF. The CDR3 coding sequence is TGTGCCAGCAGCCAAGGAGGGTTAAACACCATATATTTT.